These T cell receptor beta chains were read from a single sample in a study of vaccination effects on CD4 cells after COVID-19. Antigens of these TCRs are unknown. Some clones are missing from TCRdb's copy, which holds only in-frame ones; the method was immunoSEQ multiplex PCR. The sample lists under 25,000 clones, roughly 79% occurring once. The source was CD4+ T cells from PBMCs cultured with SARS-CoV-2 spike peptides, collected after COVID-19 vaccination. Receptors originate from a human donor who received a COVID-19 vaccine. Some clones in this sample may be carry-over from other donors' samples. Both conserved end residues are part of each CDR3. Each record gives: V gene, clone size, D gene, J gene, CDR3 protein, CDR3 DNA. D genes are given only for firm matches. Some rows have no size entry. The others give once, few or many, or a class for an expanded clone.

>TRBV14|-|-|TRBJ2-1
CASSQLQVLYNEQFF
TGTGCCAGCAGCCAACTTCAGGTACTTTACAATGAGCAGTTCTTC
>TRBV21-1|-|-|TRBJ1-1
CASSNIRRHHNTEAFF
TGTGCCAGCAGCAACATCAGACGGCACCATAACACTGAAGCTTTCTTT
>TRBV29-1|-|TRBD1|TRBJ2-2
CSVRDRADTGELFF
TGCAGCGTGAGGGACAGGGCCGACACCGGGGAGCTGTTTTTT
>TRBV6-5|-|-|TRBJ1-4
CASSYSIPSEKLFF
TGTGCCAGCAGTTACTCGATACCCAGTGAAAAACTGTTTTTT
>TRBV12-3/TRBV12-4|-|-|TRBJ2-5
CASSLVGETQYF
TGTGCCAGCAGTTTAGTGGGGGAGACCCAGTACTTC
>TRBV7-2|once|-|TRBJ2-4
CASSINRGGAKNIQYF
TGTGCCAGCAGCATCAACAGGGGAGGGGCCAAAAACATTCAGTACTTC
>TRBV19|-|TRBD2|TRBJ2-2
CASSILAGAYAGELFF
TGTGCCAGTAGTATACTAGCGGGGGCGTATGCCGGGGAGCTGTTTTTT
>TRBV18|-|-|TRBJ2-5
CASSQRRTEKETQYF
TGTGCCAGCTCACAACGCCGGACGGAGAAAGAGACCCAGTACTTC
>TRBV19|medium-sized|-|TRBJ1-2
CASSLQQGPGTLTF
TGTGCCAGTAGTCTTCAACAGGGTCCAGGGACACTCACCTTC
>TRBV6-6|-|TRBD1|TRBJ1-1
CASRTTGDAEAFF
TGTGCCAGCAGAACGACAGGGGACGCTGAAGCTTTCTTT
>TRBV6-2/TRBV6-3|-|-|TRBJ2-3
CASSKKRQLTDTQYF
TGTGCCAGCAGTAAAAAAAGACAGCTCACAGATACGCAGTATTTT